This passage covers 8 T cell receptor beta chains from one sample sequenced in a study of T cell repertoires in cytomegalovirus infection. These receptors have no identified antigens. TCRdb re-derived calls from the reads in MiXCR, one entry per CDR3 protein. Seen here are some 130,000 distinct CDR3 sequences, over 30% observed once, and the top ten hold roughly 50%. The sample consisted of CD8+ T cells from cultured PBMCs, taken from culture after CMV antigen stimulation. The receptors derive from a human donor in good health (CMV status not recorded). Some clones in this sample may be carry-over from other donors' samples.

The rearrangement uses TRBV7-3 and TRBJ2-1; D gene ambiguous. This CDR3 comprises 11 residues. Germline CDR1 is SGHTA and CDR2 is FQGTGA. V was cut by 3 bases and J by 6 bases, with 3 bases left in between. The DNA for the CDR3 is TGTGCCAGCAGCTTGAGCAATGAGCAGTTCTTC. Translating it yields CASSLSNEQFF.

The chain couples TRBV6-2 or TRBV6-3 to TRBJ1-2; D gene uncertain. V was clipped by 2 bases and J by 3 bases, with 16 bases between them. This CDR3 contains 16 residues. Germline CDR1 reads MNHEY; CDR2 reads SVGEGT. In DNA, the CDR3 is TGTGCCAGCAGTTACGATTTGGGCAGGCCCTACTATGGCTACACCTTC. Protein: CASSYDLGRPYYGYTF.

This clonotype turned up a few times. The chain has TRBV9 and TRBJ2-5; D assignment may be TRBD1 or TRBD2 (7 bases each). The V end lost 3 bases, the J end lost 2 bases, and 11 bases lay between the germline ends. Germline loops: CDR1 SGDLS, CDR2 YYNGEE. CDR3 size: 14 residues. As DNA, the CDR3 is TGTGCCAGCAGCGGACAGGGAGGGCAAGAGACCCAGTACTTC. Its protein product is CASSGQGGQETQYF. Supplemented by reference TRBV9 and TRBJ2-5, the full variable domain reads DSGVTQTPKHLITATGQRVTLRCSPRSGDLSVYWYQQSLDQGLQFLIQYYNGEERAKGNILERFSAQQFPDLHSELNLSSLELGDSALYFCASSGQGGQETQYFGPGTRLLVL.

The chain links TRBV27 to TRBJ1-2, with 10 bases identical to TRBD1. Per the germline V gene, CDR1 is MNHEY and CDR2 is SMNVEV (reference sequence). J lost 7 bases, V lost 8 bases, and 7 bases had no gene match. This CDR3 has 13 residues. DNA of the CDR3: TGTGCCAGCGGGACCGGGACAGGGGTTGGCTACACCTTC. Protein product: CASGTGTGVGYTF.

The chain uses TRBV5-1 and TRBJ2-4; D is perhaps TRBD1 (6 bases). The CDR3 length is 16 residues. Trimming shortened V by 4 bases and J by 0 bases, and 14 bases separated the two germline ends. Germline CDR1 reads SGHRS; CDR2 reads YFSETQ. CDR3 coding DNA: TGCGCCAGCAGCCTCACGTTACAGGGAGCCAAAAACATTCAGTACTTC. It yields the protein CASSLTLQGAKNIQYF. Filled out from reference TRBV5-1 and TRBJ2-4, the complete variable domain reads KAGVTQTPRYLIKTRGQQVTLSCSPISGHRSVSWYQQTPGQGLQFLFEYFSETQRNKGNFPGRFSGRQFSNSRSEMNVSTLELGDSALYLCASSLTLQGAKNIQYFGAGTRLSVL.

This clonotype was observed a few times. The chain uses TRBV3-1 and TRBJ1-1; D is undetermined. This CDR3 region has 19 residues. Germline CDR1 reads LGHDT; CDR2 reads YNNKEL (reference sequence). V was shortened by 0 bases and J by 0 bases, with 20 bases between the two germline ends. The CDR3, as DNA: TGTGCCAGCAGCCAAGAATTCCCGCCGGGGAATCGAATGAACACTGAAGCTTTCTTT. Its protein is CASSQEFPPGNRMNTEAFF.

About this clonotype: The junction differs from germline at one of its ends, possibly a read error. V usage is TRBV7-2 and J usage is TRBJ1-1, with D uncertain. The CDR3 runs to 13 residues. The germline CDR1 and CDR2 sequences are SGHTA and FQGNSA. In DNA form, the CDR3 reads TGTGCCAGGAGCTTAGGTTGGAACACTGAAGCTTTCTTT. Amino acids: CARSLGWNTEAFF.

The rearrangement uses TRBV4-1 and TRBJ2-1, with TRBD1 matching over 7 bases. The trim removed 3 bases at V and 8 bases at J, leaving 10 bases unmatched. Germline assignment: CDR1 MGHRA and CDR2 YSYEKL. This CDR3 has 15 residues. The CDR3 DNA follows: TGCGCCAGCAGCCAGAGGGGGCAGGGGAACCATGAGCAGTTCTTC. Its translation is CASSQRGQGNHEQFF.